These T cell receptor beta chains were read from a single sample in a study of cytomegalovirus exposure and HLA in healthy donors. Profiled with immunoSEQ multiplex PCR; TCRdb holds only in-frame clones, not every one. The sample gives 300,000 to 450,000 clones, around 86% of which show up once; under 0.9% is in the top ten. The sample consisted of PBMCs. These receptors came from a woman between 18 and 29 years old in good health and CMV-seronegative. The CDR3 runs from the conserved cysteine through the conserved F or W. The order of the fields is V gene, D gene, J gene, clone size, CDR3 protein, CDR3 DNA. The D gene is left open where the match is weak. Clone size is shown for a subset of rows, as once, few, many or a class of expanded clone.

TRBV29-1	TRBD1	TRBJ2-5	-	CSVTEGAETQYF	TGCAGCGTCACAGAGGGGGCTGAGACCCAGTACTTC
TRBV21-1	-	TRBJ1-2	-	CASSNAAGLEYGYTF	TGTGCCAGCAGCAACGCCGCGGGACTTGAGTATGGCTACACCTTC
TRBV6-6	TRBD1	TRBJ1-2	-	CASSRDRPNYGYTF	TGTGCCAGCAGTCGGGACAGACCTAACTATGGCTACACCTTC
TRBV7-9	-	TRBJ1-2	-	CASRHHTTNYGYTF	TGTGCCAGCAGACATCACACGACTAACTATGGCTACACCTTC
TRBV7-8	-	TRBJ2-7	-	CASSPRPDRGEQYF	TGTGCCAGCAGCCCGCGACCGGACAGAGGCGAGCAGTACTTC
TRBV28	TRBD2	TRBJ2-7	once	CASGERDYSNF	TGTGCCAGTGGGGAGAGGGACTATAGTAACTTC
TRBV25-1	TRBD2	TRBJ2-5	once	CASSYTSEETQYF	TGTGCCAGCAGTTACACTAGCGAAGAGACCCAGTACTTC
TRBV21-1	-	TRBJ2-1	once	CASRPAGTGGVVSKVF	TGTGCCAGCAGACCTGCCGGGACAGGGGGCGTGGTGTCCAAGGTCTTC
TRBV27	-	TRBJ2-1	once	CASRDVASEQFF	TGTGCCAGCAGAGATGTCGCTAGCGAGCAGTTCTTC
TRBV2	TRBD1	TRBJ2-7	few	CASSEDRPYEQYF	TGTGCCAGCAGTGAGGACAGGCCCTACGAGCAGTACTTC
TRBV6-5	TRBD1	TRBJ1-1	few	CASSGQGATEAFF	TGTGCCAGCAGCGGACAGGGGGCGACTGAAGCTTTCTTT
TRBV18	TRBD2	TRBJ2-5	-	CASSPGTSGVQETQYF	TGTGCCAGCTCACCAGGGACTAGCGGGGTTCAAGAGACCCAGTACTTC
TRBV2	TRBD1	TRBJ1-1	-	CASQESGGGTEAFF	TGTGCCAGTCAAGAGTCAGGGGGTGGTACTGAAGCTTTCTTT
TRBV6-4	-	TRBJ2-1	once	CASSPLGGRNGYNEQFF	TGTGCCAGCAGCCCACTTGGGGGGAGAAATGGTTACAATGAGCAGTTCTTC
TRBV4-2	TRBD1	TRBJ1-4	-	CASSQDRGQGTFF	TGTGCCAGCAGCCAAGATCGGGGACAGGGTACGTTTTTT
TRBV2	TRBD2	TRBJ2-1	-	CASSANPDLAGPYNEQFF	TGTGCCAGCAGCGCAAACCCCGACTTAGCGGGACCCTACAATGAGCAGTTCTTC
TRBV5-4	-	TRBJ1-2	few	CASSGTPNYGYTF	TGTGCCAGCAGTGGGACACCAAACTATGGCTACACCTTC
TRBV29-1	TRBD1	TRBJ1-1	-	CSVGGQGAEAFF	TGCAGCGTTGGGGGACAGGGGGCTGAGGCTTTCTTT
TRBV28	-	TRBJ1-3	-	CASSLPRTSSSPIGNTIYF	TGTGCCAGCAGTTTACCGCGGACATCCTCTTCTCCCATTGGAAACACCATATATTTT
TRBV2	TRBD2	TRBJ2-5	-	CASSEGGGEGETQYF	TGTGCCAGCAGTGAAGGTGGCGGGGAGGGAGAGACCCAGTACTTC